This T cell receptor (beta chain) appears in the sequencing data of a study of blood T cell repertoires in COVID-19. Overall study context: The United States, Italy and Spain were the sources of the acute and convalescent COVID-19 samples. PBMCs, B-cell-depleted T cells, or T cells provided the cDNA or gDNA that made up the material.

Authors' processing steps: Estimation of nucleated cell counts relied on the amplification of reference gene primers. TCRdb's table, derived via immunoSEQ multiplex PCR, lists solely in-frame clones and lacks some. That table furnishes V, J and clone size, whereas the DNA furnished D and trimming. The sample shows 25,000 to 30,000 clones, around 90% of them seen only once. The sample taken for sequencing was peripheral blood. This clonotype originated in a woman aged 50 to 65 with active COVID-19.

CDR3 amino acids: CASSLRDSSNEKLFF. The CDR3 region has the DNA TGTGCCAGCAGCCTCAGGGACAGTTCTAATGAAAAACTGTTTTTT. The chain is built from TRBV5-6 and TRBJ1-4, with TRBD1 matching over 7 bases. V trimming: 4 bases; J trimming: 3 bases; junction bases outside the gene matches: 6. CDR3 length equals 15 residues. Per the germline V gene, CDR1 is SGHDT and CDR2 is YYEEEE.